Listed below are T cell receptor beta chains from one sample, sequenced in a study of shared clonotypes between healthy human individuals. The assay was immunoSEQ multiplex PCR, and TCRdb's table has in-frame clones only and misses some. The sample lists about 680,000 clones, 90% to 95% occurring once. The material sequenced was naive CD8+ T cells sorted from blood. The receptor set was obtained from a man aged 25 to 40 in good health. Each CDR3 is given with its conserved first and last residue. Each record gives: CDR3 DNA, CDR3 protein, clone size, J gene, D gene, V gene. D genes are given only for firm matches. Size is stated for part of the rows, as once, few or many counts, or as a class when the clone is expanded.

TGTGCCAGCAGTTTGACAGTCAGCAATCAGCCCCAGCATTTT CASSLTVSNQPQHF NA TRBJ1-5 NA TRBV6-6
TGCAGCGTTGATGGATTATGGAGTAGCGGGAGTACAGATACGCAGTATTTT CSVDGLWSSGSTDTQYF NA TRBJ2-3 TRBD2 TRBV29-1
TGCGCCAGCAGCTCCACGGACAGGAATGAAAAACTGTTTTTT CASSSTDRNEKLFF NA TRBJ1-4 TRBD1 TRBV5-1
TGTGCCAGCAGCGCCGGGACTAGCGGCTTCCAAGAGACCCAGTACTTC CASSAGTSGFQETQYF NA TRBJ2-5 TRBD2 TRBV9
TGTGCCAGCAGTACCCGAGACGGGGCAGGACAGCCCCAGCATTTT CASSTRDGAGQPQHF NA TRBJ1-5 NA TRBV28
TGTGCCAGCAGCCCCGGGACCAAAGTAATGGTTACCGGGGAGCTGTTTTTT CASSPGTKVMVTGELFF NA TRBJ2-2 NA TRBV14
TGTGCCAGCACCCCGACAGGGACTTACACTGAAGCTTTCTTT CASTPTGTYTEAFF NA TRBJ1-1 TRBD1 TRBV6-5
TGTGCCAGCAACAAGCGGGAGGGACGAGATACGCAGTATTTT CASNKREGRDTQYF NA TRBJ2-3 TRBD2 TRBV7-9
TGTGCCAGCAGCCCCGGCAGGGGGCTTCGCAATGAGCAGTTCTTC CASSPGRGLRNEQFF NA TRBJ2-1 TRBD1 TRBV7-2
TGTGCCAGCTCACTGGCCGGGACAGGGGTAACTGAAGCTTTCTTT CASSLAGTGVTEAFF once TRBJ1-1 TRBD1 TRBV18
TGTGCCACCAGCAGAGATCCGGCGGGAGGTCGGTACAATGAGCAGTTCTTC CATSRDPAGGRYNEQFF NA TRBJ2-1 TRBD2 TRBV15
TGCAGCGTTGAATATATGCAGCAAATACCCTACGAGCAGTACTTC CSVEYMQQIPYEQYF NA TRBJ2-7 NA TRBV29-1
TGTGCCAGCGGAGCCGGGGAGCTGTTTTTT CASGAGELFF NA TRBJ2-2 NA TRBV9
TGTGCCAGCAGCGACATCTTTGGAAACACCATATATTTT CASSDIFGNTIYF NA TRBJ1-3 NA TRBV7-8
TGTGCCAGCAGTGATCGTGAATCTGGGGCCAACGTCCTGACTTTC CASSDRESGANVLTF NA TRBJ2-6 NA TRBV6-1
TGTGCCAGCAGTGGACAGGGAACCGGGGAGCTGTTTTTT CASSGQGTGELFF NA TRBJ2-2 TRBD1 TRBV9
TGTGCCAGCAGTGTGAGCGGACTAAGCTCCTACGAGCAGTACTTC CASSVSGLSSYEQYF NA TRBJ2-7 NA TRBV9
TGCAGCGTTCGGCAGGGGGCCTCCTACGAGCAGTACTTC CSVRQGASYEQYF NA TRBJ2-7 TRBD1 TRBV29-1
TGCGCCAGCATCGGACCTACAGCTCTGGACTATGGCTACACCTTC CASIGPTALDYGYTF few TRBJ1-2 NA TRBV10-1
TGTGCCAGCAGTTACTCCCGGGGTAGCGGGCTCTGGGAGCAGTACTTC CASSYSRGSGLWEQYF once TRBJ2-7 TRBD2 TRBV6-5
TGTGCCTGGAGCGACAGGGGTACCCCCTCCTACAATGAGCAGTTCTTC CAWSDRGTPSYNEQFF NA TRBJ2-1 TRBD1 TRBV30
TGTGCCAGCAGTTTTGATAACGAGCAGTACTTC CASSFDNEQYF NA TRBJ2-7 NA TRBV28
TGTGCCAGCAGCCGCGCCGCGGAGCTCTCCTACAATGAGCAGTTCTTC CASSRAAELSYNEQFF NA TRBJ2-1 NA TRBV7-9
TGTGCTAGCAGCTTAGGGACGTGGACTAGCGGAGACAATGAGCAGTTCTTC CASSLGTWTSGDNEQFF NA TRBJ2-1 TRBD2 TRBV7-7
TGTGCCAGAAGCTTGGACATAGGGACTACCGCCTCCTACGAGCAGTACTTC CARSLDIGTTASYEQYF NA TRBJ2-7 TRBD2 TRBV5-3
TGTGCCAGCTCCGGGCAGGGGGCTAACTATGGCTACACCTTC CASSGQGANYGYTF NA TRBJ1-2 TRBD1 TRBV5-4
TGTGCCAGCAGCGGAGGACAGATAGCCCCGGGGGAGCAGTACTTC CASSGGQIAPGEQYF few TRBJ2-5 NA TRBV2
TGTGCCAGCTCATCCGGGACTAGCGGGAGTTACGAGCAGTACTTC CASSSGTSGSYEQYF NA TRBJ2-7 TRBD2 TRBV18
TGTGCCAGCAGCCCCGGACCTTATAGCAATCAGCCCCAGCATTTT CASSPGPYSNQPQHF NA TRBJ1-5 NA TRBV28
TGTGCCAGCAGCTTTCGGACAGGCCTGAATGAAAAACTGTTTTTT CASSFRTGLNEKLFF NA TRBJ1-4 TRBD1 TRBV7-9
TGTGCCAGCTCACCAACAATGGACGGCGAAAAACTGTTTTTT CASSPTMDGEKLFF NA TRBJ1-4 NA TRBV18
TGTGCCAGCAGCCAAGGGACGGGTTCGAGCTCCTACAATGAGCAGTTCTTC CASSQGTGSSSYNEQFF NA TRBJ2-1 NA TRBV11-3
TGTGCCAGCATACCTGCACCGGCTAGCGGGAGTCGAGAGACCCAGTACTTC CASIPAPASGSRETQYF NA TRBJ2-5 TRBD2 TRBV27
TGTGCCAGCAGTCCGGGACTCTCCCTCGAGCAGTACTTC CASSPGLSLEQYF NA TRBJ2-7 NA TRBV6-5
TGTGCCAGCAGCCCGGAGGGGGACACTGAAGCTTTCTTT CASSPEGDTEAFF NA TRBJ1-1 NA TRBV5-5
TGTGCCAGCACGCAGGGGACTAGCGGGGGGTCTTGGTACTTC CASTQGTSGGSWYF NA TRBJ2-7 TRBD2 TRBV28
TGCAGCGTGGAGGGTTGGGACAGCCAAGAGACCCAGTACTTC CSVEGWDSQETQYF NA TRBJ2-5 NA TRBV29-1
TGTGCCTGGTCAAGCGGGGGTAGCAATCAGCCCCAGCATTTT CAWSSGGSNQPQHF NA TRBJ1-5 NA TRBV30
TGTGCCAGCAGTGGATTAACAAGACAAGAGACCCAGTACTTC CASSGLTRQETQYF NA TRBJ2-5 NA TRBV6-1
TGTGCCAGCAGCACTCTAGGGGACTCCTACGAGCAGTACTTC CASSTLGDSYEQYF NA TRBJ2-7 NA TRBV21-1
TGCGCCAGCAGCCTGGTTCCCTCCTACGAGCAGTACTTC CASSLVPSYEQYF NA TRBJ2-7 NA TRBV5-1
TGTGCCAGTAGTATACTTGGCCAAGAGACCCAGTACTTC CASSILGQETQYF NA TRBJ2-5 NA TRBV19
TGTGCCAGCAGTGAAACTCAGGGTGCCCCCTCTGGGGCCAACGTCCTGACTTTC CASSETQGAPSGANVLTF NA TRBJ2-6 NA TRBV9
TGTGCCAGCAGCGCAAGGGACAGCACCGGGGAGCTGTTTTTT CASSARDSTGELFF once TRBJ2-2 TRBD1 TRBV7-9
TGTGCCAGCAGCGACTACTTAGGGTACAATGAGCAGTTCTTC CASSDYLGYNEQFF NA TRBJ2-1 NA TRBV7-6
TGTGCCAGCTCTGGACTAGCGGGAGGGAAACTGAACACCGGGGAGCTGTTTTTT CASSGLAGGKLNTGELFF NA TRBJ2-2 TRBD2 TRBV7-9
TGTGCCAGCAGCTTAGCGAAGGGGGAAGGCTATTCGACAGATACGCAGTATTTT CASSLAKGEGYSTDTQYF NA TRBJ2-3 NA TRBV7-6
TGTGCCAGCATTGCAAAGCGGGAGTGGGGGACCCAGTACTTC CASIAKREWGTQYF NA TRBJ2-5 TRBD2 TRBV28
TGTGCCAGCAGCCAGGACCTGATCTACGAGCAGTACTTC CASSQDLIYEQYF NA TRBJ2-7 NA TRBV11-2
TGTGCCAGCAGCTTTTACGTAGATGAGCAGTTCTTC CASSFYVDEQFF NA TRBJ2-1 NA TRBV11-2
TGTGCCAGCAGCGAACGCCCTAACCTTCCAAGCGGTACTTCGAGGGAGCAGTACTTC CASSERPNLPSGTSREQYF NA TRBJ2-7 NA TRBV9
TGTGCCAGCAGTTTAGGAGTCGCCTACGAGCAGTACTTC CASSLGVAYEQYF NA TRBJ2-7 NA TRBV28
TGCGCCAGCAGCTTGGTTGGCAGAATCACAGATACGCAGTATTTT CASSLVGRITDTQYF NA TRBJ2-3 NA TRBV5-1
TGTGCCAGCAGCGAGCCGAGTCGGCCTAGCGGGAGGGCCGCCTACGAGCAGTACTTC CASSEPSRPSGRAAYEQYF NA TRBJ2-7 TRBD2 TRBV7-9
TGTGCCAGCAGCGCCACTAGCGGGAGGGGAGAAGAGACCCAGTACTTC CASSATSGRGEETQYF NA TRBJ2-5 TRBD2 TRBV11-2
TGTGCCAGCAGTCCCCCAGGAACCAACACTGAAGCTTTCTTT CASSPPGTNTEAFF NA TRBJ1-1 NA TRBV28
TGTGCCAGCAGCTTAACCGGGCTAGCGGGAGCAATCCCCGATACGCAGTATTTT CASSLTGLAGAIPDTQYF NA TRBJ2-3 TRBD2 TRBV7-3